The source of this TCR beta chain is a study of shared clonotypes between healthy human individuals. Study-level results: Shared across a few donors were roughly 5% of the naive CD4 clonotypes.

Sorted subsets were amplified in replicate PCRs using approximately 200 ng DNA, 30,000 to 35,000 T cell genomes. Profiled with immunoSEQ multiplex PCR; TCRdb holds only in-frame clones, not every one. The sample contains roughly 810,000 clones, roughly 96% of which appear only once. Naive-designated CD8 cells lacked CD45RO, were positively enriched for CCR7, and omitted terminally differentiated effector memory CD45RA+ cells. Caucasian adults residing in Nashville, Tennessee made up all the donors. For this clone: The antigen remains undetermined.

The TCR was taken from a man aged 25 to 40 in good health. The sample was naive CD8+ T cells sorted from blood.

For the CDR3, the DNA is TGCGCCAGCAGCCAAGCCCGGGGCACCGGGGAGCTGTTTTTT. Its protein is CASSQARGTGELFF. V gene TRBV4-3 combines with J gene TRBJ2-2; weak D call: TRBD2 (5 bases). The CDR3 is 14 residues long. With 1 base removed from V and 4 bases from J, the gap between germline ends came to 7 bases. CDR1 and CDR2 from the germline V gene are LGHNA and YSLEER.